These T cell receptor beta chains were read from a single sample in a study of blood T cell repertoires in COVID-19. Measured with immunoSEQ multiplex PCR; TCRdb has only the in-frame clones, and not every one. The sample comprises just over 150,000 clones, roughly 80% of which are singletons, and under 9% rests with the top ten. The material sequenced was peripheral blood. The receptors derive from a woman in her thirties or forties with COVID-19, enrolled during active disease. The CDR3 runs from the conserved cysteine through the conserved F or W.

V,J,CDR3
TRBV15,TRBJ1-5,CATGRGVPQPQHF
TRBV4-2,TRBJ2-1,CASSQDPDNEQFF
TRBV2,TRBJ2-2,CASSEVREGTGELFF
TRBV4-2,TRBJ2-7,CASSQRLAGDEQYF
TRBV9,TRBJ1-2,CASSGQALINYGYTF
TRBV7-8,TRBJ1-2,CASSLVQGSHYGYTF
TRBV13,TRBJ1-1,CASSPDREKAFF
TRBV12-3/TRBV12-4,TRBJ1-4,CASNRGGEKLFF
TRBV28,TRBJ2-7,CASSSSERSSYEQYF
TRBV5-5,TRBJ2-1,CASSLGGGPYNEQFF
TRBV6-4,TRBJ2-2,CASSDGTATGELFF
TRBV28,TRBJ2-6,CAVRRPGANVLTF
TRBV7-9,TRBJ2-1,CASSLPRAGIGNEQFF
TRBV29-1,TRBJ1-1,CSVVGQGNTEAFF
TRBV30,TRBJ2-7,CAWSGAGYEQYF
TRBV2,TRBJ2-7,CASSGSREGPYEQYF
TRBV15,TRBJ1-2,CATSRQGFMRNGYTF
TRBV5-1,TRBJ2-5,CASSLGVQETQYF
TRBV28,TRBJ2-5,CASSFGMGLAGEETQYF
TRBV7-9,TRBJ1-1,CASSNAGVGPWDTEAFF
TRBV14,TRBJ1-1,CASSQEIGHQEMNTEAFF
TRBV6-1,TRBJ1-1,CASSDPGQGREAFF
TRBV19,TRBJ1-4,CASSPTTGPNEKLFF
TRBV9,TRBJ2-7,CASSPGGGLAVTSSYEQYF
TRBV28,TRBJ2-1,CASGGLLDNEQFF
TRBV3-1/TRBV3-2,TRBJ2-7,CASSHGSGYEQYF
TRBV18,TRBJ1-4,CASSPEGQREKLFF
TRBV4-1,TRBJ2-5,CASSQVGGRVETQYF
TRBV5-1,TRBJ2-7,CASSWGGSSYEQYF
TRBV25-1,TRBJ1-1,CASSEGGMNTEAFF
TRBV6-6,TRBJ1-5,CASSYSPQAGQPQHF
TRBV12-3/TRBV12-4,TRBJ1-5,CASSPGENQPQHF
TRBV3-1/TRBV3-2,TRBJ1-2,CASRPPTGGIWDGYTF
TRBV6-5,TRBJ1-2,CASRGLTGNGYGYTF
TRBV27,TRBJ2-7,CATQEAYEQYF
TRBV3-1/TRBV3-2,TRBJ1-2,CASSQDRYANYGYTF
TRBV5-8,TRBJ1-6,CASRRTGDSSPLHF
TRBV5-6,TRBJ2-7,CASSRGGPPNYYEQYF
TRBV19,TRBJ2-7,CASSKSAGRNYEQYF
TRBV4-1,TRBJ1-3,CASSRTGTGKTSGNTIYF